This T cell receptor (beta chain) emerged from a study of T cells in Graves' hyperthyroidism and ophthalmopathy. Study summary: Peripheral blood specimens were obtained at initial diagnosis, prior to any treatment.

This CDR3 has 13 residues. V lost 5 bases and J lost 6, with 14 bases in between. Germline CDR1 and CDR2: DFQATT and SNEGSKA (reference sequence). A remark on this clonotype: Its cognate antigen is unknown.

Template material for amplifying TCR beta CDR3 regions consisted of RNA transcripts. The HTBI set primed first-round TCR CDR3 RT-PCR. TCRdb recomputed calls from the multiplex PCR reads with MiXCR, one row per CDR3 protein. The top ten hold around 27% of the sample, which has under 500,000 distinct CDR3 sequences, more than 13% seen once. Disease lasting under 3 months, a NOSPECS grade of at least 4, and a Clinical Activity Score of at least 3 were features of the ophthalmopathy patients. Clinical symptoms, serum thyroxine and TRAb, thyroid ultrasound and orbital computed tomography were used for the diagnoses. Whole-study findings and limits: Most clonotypes that expanded in the thyroid above 0.001 also showed up in blood.

The chain is built from TRBV20-1 and TRBJ1-5, with D possibly matching TRBD1 (6 bases). Material: blood. This clonotype was obtained from a man aged 50 to 60 with Graves' ophthalmopathy. The CDR3 is CSAEQGSSQPQHF. The CDR3 bases are TGCAGTGCTGAACAGGGTTCGTCTCAGCCCCAGCATTTT.